The entry below gives a single T cell receptor (beta chain) sequence along with its context. Data came from immunoSEQ multiplex PCR; TCRdb stores just in-frame clones and leaves some out. The data contain roughly 73,000 clones, over 80% of them singletons. The record originates from a study of control samples from healthy donors and cancer patients. Sequencing input: blood. This receptor was identified in a woman aged 55-69 years in good health.

CDR3 in DNA: TGTGCCAGTAGGGCCCAAGTAGGGGGCAGGTCCTCCTATGGCTACACCTTC. Translation gives CASRAQVGGRSSYGYTF. This rearrangement joins TRBV19 to TRBJ1-2; the match to TRBD1 covers 7 bases. The CDR3 extends over 17 amino acids. The trim removed 6 bases at V and 4 bases at J, leaving 17 bases unmatched. Per germline, CDR1 LNHDA and CDR2 SQIVND (reference sequence).